The source of this T cell receptor beta chain is a study of blood T cell repertoires in COVID-19. At the level of the study: Sites in the United States, Italy and Spain provided acute and convalescent COVID-19 samples. T cells, B-cell-depleted T cells, or PBMCs supplied cDNA or gDNA.

Recovered status in Cohort 3 required two negative PCRs, clearance, or symptom resolution. Original data processing: Reference gene primer amplification yielded estimated nucleated cell counts. This table comes from immunoSEQ multiplex PCR, and its TCRdb copy is limited to in-frame clones, with some not included. V, J and clone size are those of that table, while D and trimming were read from the DNA. The sample lists about 150,000 clones, more than 85% seen once, with more than 6.5% in the top ten. CDR1 is MNHNY, CDR2 SVGAGI, per germline (reference sequence). V gave up 6 bases and J gave up 6 bases; unmatched junction bases: 13. The CDR3 contains 15 residues.

The chain employs TRBV6-6 and TRBJ1-2, with 7 bases aligning to TRBD1. The sequence came from a woman aged 50 to 65 who had recovered from COVID-19. The sample was PBMCs or T cells enriched from blood (not recorded which). The CDR3 DNA is TGTGCCAGCAGCGGAAATCCACAGGGGATGAATGGCTACACCTTC. It is translated as CASSGNPQGMNGYTF.